The 14 T cell receptor beta chains presented below share a single source sample, sequenced in a study of blood T cell repertoires in COVID-19. TCRdb keeps only in-frame clones here, not all; method: immunoSEQ multiplex PCR. Of roughly 72,000 clones in the sample, roughly nine tenths were seen once. The sample was peripheral blood. Source of these receptors: a human donor in a cohort sampled during active COVID-19.

V usage is TRBV4-3 and J usage is TRBJ2-7; no clear D gene. V was clipped by 0 bases and J by 7 bases, with 16 bases between them. Germline V gives CDR1 LGHNA, CDR2 YSLEER. There are 15 residues in the CDR3. The CDR3 DNA follows: TGCGCCAGCAGCCAAGATAATTCGAGGTTTCTAGAGCAGTACTTC. Translation: CASSQDNSRFLEQYF.

The chain couples TRBV4-2 to TRBJ1-1, with D possibly TRBD1 on 5 matching bases. The germline V and J ends were trimmed by 7 bases and 5 bases, with 23 bases remaining between them. CDR3 size: 16 residues. Germline lookup yields CDR1 LGHNA and CDR2 YNFKEQ. DNA of the CDR3: TGTGCCAGCACCACGTGGGGAGGGGAGGCTCAAACTGAAGCTTTCTTT. Translation gives CASTTWGGEAQTEAFF.

V usage is TRBV29-1 and J usage is TRBJ1-1; D may be TRBD1 (6 bases). The germline V gene has CDR1 SQVTM and CDR2 ANQGSEA. Between the trimmed V and J ends, which lost 4 bases and 1 base, there was a span of 19 bases. This CDR3 has 16 amino acids. CDR3 loop: CSVGGPPGRRNTEAFF. The CDR3 coding sequence is TGCAGCGTTGGGGGGCCACCGGGACGGCGGAACACTGAAGCTTTCTTT.

V and J are TRBV28 and TRBJ2-7, with 13 bases aligning to TRBD2. J lost 6 bases, V lost 6 bases, and 8 bases had no gene match. CDR1 and CDR2 from the germline V gene are MDHEN and SYDVKM. This CDR3 comprises 15 residues. For the CDR3, the DNA is TGTGCCAGCAGCCCTGCAGGACTAGCGGGAGCCGAGCAGTACTTC. Translating it yields CASSPAGLAGAEQYF.

This sequence joins TRBV28 and TRBJ2-1; TRBD2 aligns across 10 bases. Germline V gene lookup returns CDR1 MDHEN and CDR2 SYDVKM. The ends lost 7 bases at V and 3 bases at J; junction bases unmatched: 6. This CDR3 region has 15 residues. CDR3 sequence: CASTPAGGYYNEQFF. CDR3 nucleotide sequence: TGTGCCAGCACCCCAGCGGGAGGGTACTACAATGAGCAGTTCTTC.

V gene TRBV7-9 combines with J gene TRBJ2-3; 11 bases line up with TRBD2. Trimming removed 5 bases from V and 0 bases from J; junction bases left unmatched: 1. The CDR3 is 15 residues long. The V gene's germline CDR1 is SEHNR and CDR2 FQNEAQ (reference sequence). The CDR3 sequence: CASSRTSGSTDTQYF. CDR3 in DNA: TGTGCCAGCAGCAGGACTAGCGGGAGCACAGATACGCAGTATTTT.

The J gene is TRBJ1-3, the V gene TRBV6-2 or TRBV6-3, with D uncertain. Trimming pared 6 bases from V and 0 bases from J, leaving 9 bases between. CDR3 length: 14 amino acids. CDR1 MNHEY and CDR2 SVGEGT come from the germline V gene. In nucleotides, the CDR3 is TGTGCCAGCAGCTTGAAACTCTCTGGAAACACCATATATTTT. Protein: CASSLKLSGNTIYF.

The chain carries TRBV19 and TRBJ2-5; no firm D call. The CDR3 length is 13 residues. The V and J ends lost 1 base and 2 bases respectively, with 5 bases between them. The germline gives CDR1 LNHDA, CDR2 SQIVND (reference sequence). The CDR3 nucleotides are TGTGCCAGTAGTATAGGCGGTCAAGAGACCCAGTACTTC. It translates to CASSIGGQETQYF.

CDR3 nucleotide sequence: TGTGCCAGCAGTGAGGGGCATGGTAATTCACCCCTCCACTTT. Its translation is CASSEGHGNSPLHF. This sequence joins TRBV6-1 and TRBJ1-6; possibly TRBD1 for D (5 bases). There are 14 residues in the CDR3. Germline CDR1 MNHNS, CDR2 SASEGT. Trimming cost V 3 bases and J 6 bases, with 9 bases left between them.

V is TRBV5-1 and J is TRBJ2-1, with TRBD2 identical over 9 bases. Germline V gives CDR1 SGHRS, CDR2 YFSETQ. J was trimmed by 0 bases and V by 4 bases; bases with no gene match: 5. This CDR3 is built from 16 residues. CDR3 sequence: CASSNGGGASYNEQFF. The CDR3 DNA follows: TGCGCCAGCAGCAACGGCGGGGGGGCCTCCTACAATGAGCAGTTCTTC.

V and J are TRBV11-2 and TRBJ1-4; TRBD1 is a possible D gene (5 bases). Germline values: CDR1 SGHAT, CDR2 FQNNGV. V lost 4 bases, J lost 1 base, and 13 bases lay in between. The CDR3 spans 16 residues. CDR3 in DNA: TGTGCCAGCAGCTCCGACAGCGCCCGAACTAATGAAAAACTGTTTTTT. The encoded protein is CASSSDSARTNEKLFF.

The chain has TRBV4-3 and TRBJ2-5, with TRBD1 matching 7 bases. With V trimmed by 0 bases and J by 5 bases, 15 bases remained unmatched. The CDR3 covers 18 residues. Looked up from germline, CDR1 is LGHNA and CDR2 is YSLEER. The CDR3 DNA reads as TGCGCCAGCAGCCAAGATCGAGGGGGCAGGTCTCCCGGGGAGACCCAGTACTTC. Translation gives CASSQDRGGRSPGETQYF.

This rearrangement joins TRBV7-2 to TRBJ2-2, with TRBD1 matching 7 bases. Germline CDR1 and CDR2: SGHTA and FQGNSA. V gave up 7 bases and J gave up 4 bases; unmatched junction bases: 6. The CDR3 runs to 14 residues. This chain's CDR3 is CASNIQGPTGELFF. The CDR3 region has the DNA TGTGCCAGCAACATACAGGGGCCCACCGGGGAGCTGTTTTTT.

The genes are TRBV11-2 and TRBJ2-3; tentatively, D is TRBD2 (6 bases). CDR1 is SGHAT and CDR2 is FQNNGV in the germline V gene. This CDR3 spans 16 amino acids. V shed 2 bases and J shed 1 base, with 13 bases lying between them. The CDR3 bases are TGTGCCAGCAGCTTAAAGGGGAGGAGGGGCACAGATACGCAGTATTTT. Translated: CASSLKGRRGTDTQYF.